In this sample, the clone carrying this TCR beta chain turned up a few times. Its specificity is not known. Germline V gene lookup returns CDR1 MNHEY and CDR2 SVGAGI. The CDR3 totals 14 residues. V lost 6 bases, J lost 5 bases, and 9 bases stayed unmatched. This sample stems from a study of T cells after yellow fever vaccination. 5'RACE template switching generated TCR cDNA, adding a universal primer site and UMIs. TCRdb itself ran the 5' RACE reads through MiXCR, one entry per CDR3 protein. The sample includes 350,000 to 550,000 distinct CDR3 sequences, roughly a sixth of them seen just once. The study, taken as a whole, reports: Though it reached lower strength, the secondary response hit its peak faster, day 5 versus 15. Booster sampling recovered most clones from primary vaccination (roughly 97% CD4, approximately 88% CD8).

The sample here was PBMCs, taken before the yellow fever booster vaccination. The chain recombines TRBV6-5 with TRBJ2-7; 8 bases line up with TRBD2. The sequence came from a man younger than 35 who received the YFV17D yellow fever vaccine. In DNA form, the CDR3 reads TGTGCCAGCAGGCCCCGGGGGGGACTGCACGAGCAGTACTTC. Encoded protein: CASRPRGGLHEQYF.